Described below is a single T cell receptor (beta chain) sequence and its context. The target antigen is unknown. The source of the sample is a study of vaccination and CD4 T cells after COVID-19. There are 16 residues in the CDR3. V lost 5 bases and J lost 5; bases outside the gene matches: 13. CDR1 and CDR2 (germline): MNHNS, SASEGT. At the Johns Hopkins FTIC core, DNA taken from cultured CD4+ T cells was sequenced by way of the Oncomine TCR Beta short-read assay. TCRdb analysed the PCR reads with MiXCR anew, one entry per CDR3 protein. The sample gives roughly 14,000 distinct CDR3 sequences, about 51% of which show up once; over 11% is in the top ten. Documented treatment: approximately nine-day PBMC culture with coronavirus spike peptide pools or control peptides (ViraFEST assay).

The chain carries TRBV6-1 and TRBJ2-7, with TRBD1 matching 9 bases. This sequence was found in a human donor who had recovered from COVID-19. Sequencing was done on a sample of CD4+ T cells from blood, cultured in vitro. The CDR3 reads CASSRSPGQGSHEQYF. The CDR3 DNA is TGTGCCAGCAGTCGATCACCGGGACAGGGTTCCCACGAGCAGTACTTC.